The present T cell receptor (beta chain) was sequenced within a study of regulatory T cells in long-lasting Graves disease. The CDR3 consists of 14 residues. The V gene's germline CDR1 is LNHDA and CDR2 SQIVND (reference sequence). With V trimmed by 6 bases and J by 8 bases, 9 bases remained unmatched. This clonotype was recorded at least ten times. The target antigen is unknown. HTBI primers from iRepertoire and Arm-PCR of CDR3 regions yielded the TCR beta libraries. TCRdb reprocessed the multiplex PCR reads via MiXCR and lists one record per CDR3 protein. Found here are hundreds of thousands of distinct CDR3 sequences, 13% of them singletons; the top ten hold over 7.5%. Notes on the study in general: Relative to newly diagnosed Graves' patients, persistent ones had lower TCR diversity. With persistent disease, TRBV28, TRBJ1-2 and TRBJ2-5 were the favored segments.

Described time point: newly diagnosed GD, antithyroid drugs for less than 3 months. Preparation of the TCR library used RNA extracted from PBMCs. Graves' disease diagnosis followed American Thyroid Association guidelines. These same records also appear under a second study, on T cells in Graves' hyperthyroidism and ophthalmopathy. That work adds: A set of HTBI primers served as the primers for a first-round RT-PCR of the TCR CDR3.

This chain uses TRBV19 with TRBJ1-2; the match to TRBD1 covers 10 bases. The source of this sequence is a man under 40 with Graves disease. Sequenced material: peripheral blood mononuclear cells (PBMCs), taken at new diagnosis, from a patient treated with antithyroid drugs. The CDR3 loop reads CASRSGQGNWGYTF. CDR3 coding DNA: TGTGCCAGTAGATCGGGACAGGGGAATTGGGGCTACACCTTC.